The text below deals with one T cell receptor beta chain. Deletions cut 0 bases from V and 8 bases from J, with 8 bases between. The CDR3 runs 12 residues. The germline V gene encodes CDR1 SGHDT and CDR2 YYEEEE. These data are taken from a study of early stage breast cancer tumors. In the study overall: Approximately 9.4-fold was the mean read coverage per sample.

The data were produced by immunoSEQ multiplex PCR, yet TCRdb's version contains in-frame clones alone and is incomplete. The repertoire has tens of thousands of clones, roughly 84% of them found once; the top ten carry more than 3%. The sample comprised blood. The source is a person aged 55 to 69 with breast cancer. The gene calls are TRBV5-6 and TRBJ1-2, with D hard to call. CDR3 protein: CASSLVEGGYTF. As DNA, the CDR3 is TGTGCCAGCAGCTTGGTCGAGGGCGGCTACACCTTC.